This TCR beta chain was sequenced during a study of blood T cell repertoires in COVID-19. About the study: Spain, Italy and the United States supplied samples that represented acute and convalescent COVID-19. Nucleic acid was either cDNA or gDNA, and it came from T cells, B-cell-depleted T cells, or PBMCs.

How the authors handled the data: Researchers report that nucleated cell counts were estimated from reference gene primer amplification. The repertoire was sequenced with immunoSEQ multiplex PCR; TCRdb's copy has only in-frame clones and lacks some. That table gives V, J and clone size, and the DNA gave D and trimming. The sample contains approximately 50,000 clones, around 92% of which appear only once. V was pared by 5 bases and J by 7 bases, with 12 bases between. Germline V lookup: CDR1 LGHNA, CDR2 YSLEER. The CDR3 is 13 residues long. This TCR came from a middle-aged man with active COVID-19. Sequenced: peripheral blood. This sequence joins TRBV4-3 and TRBJ1-5; D possibly corresponds to TRBD1 (6 bases). The CDR3 loop reads CASSSNRDQPQHF. The CDR3 DNA is TGCGCCAGCAGCAGTAACAGGGACCAGCCCCAGCATTTT.